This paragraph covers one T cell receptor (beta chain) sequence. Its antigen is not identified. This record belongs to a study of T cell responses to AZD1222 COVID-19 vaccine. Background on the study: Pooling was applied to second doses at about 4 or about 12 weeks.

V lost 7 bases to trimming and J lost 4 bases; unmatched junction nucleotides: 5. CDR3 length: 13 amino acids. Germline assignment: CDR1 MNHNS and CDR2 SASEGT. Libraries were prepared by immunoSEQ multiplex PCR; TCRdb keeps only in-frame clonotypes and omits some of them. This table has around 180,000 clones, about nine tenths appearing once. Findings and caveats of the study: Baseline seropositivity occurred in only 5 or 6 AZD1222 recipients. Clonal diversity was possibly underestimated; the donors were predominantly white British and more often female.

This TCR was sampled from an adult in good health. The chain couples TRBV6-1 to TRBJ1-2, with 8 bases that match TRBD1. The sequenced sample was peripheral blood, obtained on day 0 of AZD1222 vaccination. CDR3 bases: TGTGCCAGCACTAAGGACAGGGCCTATGGCTACACCTTC. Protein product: CASTKDRAYGYTF.